These 14 T cell receptor beta chains came from one sample sequenced in a study of shared clonotypes between healthy human individuals. The assay was immunoSEQ multiplex PCR, and TCRdb's table has in-frame clones only and misses some. The sample includes around 1.5 million clones, around 98% seen only once; the top ten take about 0.45%. The sequencing sample was made of naive CD4+ T cells sorted from blood. Subset reported: CD45RA+ positively selected. The receptor source for this set is a man aged 25-45 years in good health.

This rearrangement joins TRBV18 to TRBJ1-1; D is possibly TRBD1 (6 bases). Germline values: CDR1 KGHSH, CDR2 LQKENI. The CDR3 is 15 amino acids. The germline V and J ends were trimmed by 3 bases and 6 bases, with 17 bases remaining between them. The CDR3 protein is CASSPRRTGIAEAFF. CDR3 bases: TGTGCCAGCTCACCTCGGCGTACAGGGATCGCTGAAGCTTTCTTT.

This clone was observed once. The genes are TRBV27 and TRBJ2-2; 7 bases align to TRBD1. This CDR3 region has 14 residues. V lost 7 bases to trimming and J lost 9 bases; unmatched junction nucleotides: 11. Germline V gene sequence: CDR1 MNHEY, CDR2 SMNVEV (reference sequence). CDR3 in amino acids: CASNFDARGRELFF. The CDR3, as DNA: TGTGCCAGCAACTTCGACGCCAGGGGGAGGGAGCTGTTTTTT.

The chain employs TRBV7-3 and TRBJ2-3; TRBD2 aligns across 15 bases. The J segment lost 6 bases and the V segment lost 5 bases, leaving 6 bases of the junction unmatched. The CDR3 sequence is 16 residues long. Looked up from germline, CDR1 is SGHTA and CDR2 is FQGTGA. CDR3 loop: CASSTRTSGRVDTQYF. The CDR3 coding sequence is TGTGCCAGCAGCACTAGGACTAGCGGGAGGGTGGATACGCAGTATTTT.

In its sample, this clone was seen once. The rearrangement uses TRBV7-3 and TRBJ2-3; 7 nucleotides line up with TRBD1. The CDR3 loop spans 18 amino acids. Germline CDR1 and CDR2: SGHTA and FQGTGA. V was clipped by 0 bases and J by 0 bases; unmatched bases: 9. For the CDR3, the DNA is TGTGCCAGCAGCTTAACAGGTCGGACAGGAGGAAGCACAGATACGCAGTATTTT. Protein: CASSLTGRTGGSTDTQYF.

The chain couples TRBV4-3 to TRBJ1-1; TRBD1 matches at 8 bases. Germline values: CDR1 LGHNA, CDR2 YSLEER. This CDR3 has 16 residues. The V and J ends lost 0 bases and 5 bases, in that order; junction bases with no gene match: 8. This chain's CDR3 is CASSQDITGGNTEAFF. CDR3 DNA: TGCGCCAGCAGCCAAGATATTACAGGGGGTAATACTGAAGCTTTCTTT.

This chain uses TRBV30 with TRBJ2-7, with 8 bases identical to TRBD2. The CDR3 is 19 residues long. Germline CDR1 is GTSNPN and CDR2 is SVGIG (reference sequence). The J segment lost 0 bases and the V segment lost 3 bases, leaving 19 bases of the junction unmatched. DNA of the CDR3: TGTGCCTGGAGCCGAGACAGAGCTTATGGGCTAGCGGGCTCCTACGAGCAGTACTTC. Amino acids: CAWSRDRAYGLAGSYEQYF. Full variable domain (outside the CDR3, taken from reference TRBV30 and TRBJ2-7): SQTIHQWPATLVQPVGSPLSLECTVEGTSNPNLYWYRQAAGRGLQLLFYSVGIGQISSEVPQNLSASRPQDRQFILSSKKLLLSDSGFYLCAWSRDRAYGLAGSYEQYFGPGTRLTVT.

V usage is TRBV9 and J usage is TRBJ2-7; 8 bases are a match to TRBD2. The CDR3 covers 15 residues. CDR1 is SGDLS and CDR2 is YYNGEE in the germline V gene. Unmatched junction bases numbered 6, after V lost 0 bases and J lost 4 bases. CDR3 nucleotides: TGTGCCAGCAGCGTAGACGCACTAGCGGTTTACGAGCAGTACTTC. It codes for CASSVDALAVYEQYF.

The gene calls are TRBV5-5 and TRBJ2-3, with D tentatively TRBD2 (5 bases). V was shortened by 2 bases and J by 5 bases, with 12 bases between the two germline ends. Germline V gene sequence: CDR1 SGHKS, CDR2 YYEKEE (reference sequence). The CDR3 has 14 residues. CDR3 residues: CASSFGAGGDTQYF. The CDR3 region has the DNA TGTGCCAGCAGCTTTGGCGCAGGAGGAGATACGCAGTATTTT.

V usage is TRBV19 and J usage is TRBJ2-3, with TRBD1 matching over 9 bases. The CDR3 loop spans 15 amino acids. Per the germline V gene, CDR1 is LNHDA and CDR2 is SQIVND (reference sequence). V was clipped by 6 bases and J by 1 base; unmatched bases: 5. The CDR3 sequence is CASSRTGAGTDTQYF. CDR3 nucleotides: TGTGCCAGTAGCCGGACAGGGGCAGGCACAGATACGCAGTATTTT.

The chain combines TRBV11-3 with TRBJ1-1, with D maybe TRBD1 (5 bases). This CDR3 is 13 amino acids long. V gave up 5 bases and J gave up 3 bases, with 10 bases separating them. CDR1 is SGHNT and CDR2 is YENEEA in the germline V gene. Here the CDR3 DNA reads TGTGCCAGCAGCCATGACAGCTACACTGAAGCTTTCTTT. Encoded protein: CASSHDSYTEAFF.

V gene TRBV5-1 combines with J gene TRBJ2-7; tentative D call: TRBD1 (6 bases). The CDR3 consists of 13 residues. Trimming took 5 bases from V and 3 from J, leaving 12 bases between them. The germline V gene encodes CDR1 SGHRS and CDR2 YFSETQ. In DNA, the CDR3 is TGCGCCAGCAGTCGGGACACAAACTACGAGCAGTACTTC. Translating it yields CASSRDTNYEQYF. Full variable domain (missing parts from reference TRBV5-1 and TRBJ2-7): KAGVTQTPRYLIKTRGQQVTLSCSPISGHRSVSWYQQTPGQGLQFLFEYFSETQRNKGNFPGRFSGRQFSNSRSEMNVSTLELGDSALYLCASSRDTNYEQYFGPGTRLTVT.

This CDR3 reads CASSYPGSYEQYF. CDR3 DNA: TGTGCCAGCAGCTACCCCGGATCCTACGAGCAGTACTTC. The chain joins TRBV5-6 to TRBJ2-5; no definite D call. Judging by the DNA end, TRBJ2-7 fits better; the J call may be wrong. Germline V CDR1 and CDR2: SGHDT, YYEEEE. This CDR3 is 13 amino acids long.

The chain employs TRBV30 and TRBJ2-3; possibly TRBD2 for D (5 bases). Germline V lookup: CDR1 GTSNPN, CDR2 SVGIG (reference sequence). The V end was cut by 0 bases, the J end by 4 bases, with 17 bases between. The CDR3 length is 16 residues. The CDR3 loop is CAWSVIRTSQPDTQYF. The DNA of the CDR3 is TGTGCCTGGAGTGTGATACGAACTAGTCAGCCAGATACGCAGTATTTT.

This rearrangement joins TRBV18 to TRBJ1-1, with D possibly being TRBD1 (5 bases). The V and J ends lost 5 bases and 7 bases respectively, with 14 bases between them. The CDR3 covers 13 residues. CDR1 is KGHSH, CDR2 LQKENI, per germline. The CDR3 here is CASSFNQGGEAFF. The CDR3 coding sequence is TGTGCCAGCTCATTCAACCAGGGAGGTGAAGCTTTCTTT.